This T cell receptor (beta chain) was observed in a study of shared clonotypes between healthy human individuals. Deep was the level used in running the assay. The authors loaded around 200 ng DNA, some 32,000 T cell genomes, into sorted-subset replicate PCRs. The protocol was immunoSEQ multiplex PCR, while the TCRdb copy is restricted to in-frame clones and leaves out a portion. The sample carries some 660,000 clones, 60% to 75% recorded once. The study drew its donors from healthy HIV-negative adults without recent acute infections or vaccinations. Germline lookup yields CDR1 LNHDA and CDR2 SQIVND (reference sequence). This CDR3 has 11 residues. V lost 9 bases and J 15 bases, leaving 18 bases between the germline ends. A remark on this clone: Its antigen is undetermined.

General study findings and limits: Clonotypes not shared had lower generation probabilities than those common to all four donors.

The receptor was derived from a woman in her 30s in good health. The chain joins TRBV19 to TRBJ2-1; no clear D gene. The sequencing input was memory CD4+ T cells sorted from blood. As to subset: CD45RA-negative fraction. In DNA form, the CDR3 reads TGTGCCAGCTCTTTGGGTCTCTTTCCGTTCTTC. Translated, it gives CASSLGLFPFF.